The T cell receptor beta chain described here comes from a study of OX40 agonist ivuxolimab in advanced cancers. Study at large: With a range of roughly 20 to 80, age averaged 60 years, and around 83% were male. Points from the study as a whole: On average, CD8+ T cells had more expanded clones than CD4+.

This clone came up once. Its matching antigen is unknown. Some clones are missing from TCRdb's copy, which holds only in-frame ones; the method was immunoSEQ multiplex PCR. The sample lists 40,000 to 45,000 clones; about 90% were seen once. The V end lost 5 bases, the J end lost 2 bases, and 20 bases lay between the germline ends. The CDR3 sequence is 17 residues long. The germline V gene has CDR1 SGHTA and CDR2 FQGNSA. The receptor's source is an adult with an advanced solid tumor such as melanoma, head and neck, liver or kidney cancer. The material sequenced was CD4+ or CD8+ T cells sorted from blood, taken in a trial of the OX40 agonist ivuxolimab. The chain uses TRBV7-2 and TRBJ2-3; possible D gene TRBD2, 6 bases. DNA of the CDR3: TGTGCCAGCAGCCGCGATTTGGGACTGAAGTACACAGATACGCAGTATTTT. The encoded protein is CASSRDLGLKYTDTQYF. The full variable domain, with the rest looked up from reference TRBV7-2 and TRBJ2-3, is GAGVSQSPSNKVTEKGKDVELRCDPISGHTALYWYRQSLGQGLEFLIYFQGNSAPDKSGLPSDRFSAERTGGSVSTLTIQRTQQEDSAVYLCASSRDLGLKYTDTQYFGPGTRLTVL.